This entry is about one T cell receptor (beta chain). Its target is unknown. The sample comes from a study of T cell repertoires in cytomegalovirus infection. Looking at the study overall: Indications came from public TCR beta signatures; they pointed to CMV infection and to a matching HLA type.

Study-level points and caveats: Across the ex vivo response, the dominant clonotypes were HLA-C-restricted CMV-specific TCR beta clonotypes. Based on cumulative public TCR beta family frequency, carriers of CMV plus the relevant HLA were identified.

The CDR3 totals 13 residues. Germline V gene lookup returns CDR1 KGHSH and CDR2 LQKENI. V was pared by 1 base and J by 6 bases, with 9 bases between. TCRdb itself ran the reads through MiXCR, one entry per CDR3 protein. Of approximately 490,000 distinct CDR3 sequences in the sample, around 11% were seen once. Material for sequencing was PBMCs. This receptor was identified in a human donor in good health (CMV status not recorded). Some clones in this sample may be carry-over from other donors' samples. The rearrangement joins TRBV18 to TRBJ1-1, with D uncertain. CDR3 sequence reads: CASSPRVVAEAFF. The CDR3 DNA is TGTGCCAGCTCACCACGGGTCGTCGCTGAAGCTTTCTTT.